The 14 T cell receptor beta chains listed next were all sequenced from one sample in a study of blood T cell repertoires in COVID-19. Profiled with immunoSEQ multiplex PCR; TCRdb holds only in-frame clones, not every one. The sample lists around 140,000 clones; 60% to 80% were seen once. Specimen: PBMCs or T cells enriched from blood (not recorded which). These receptors came from a woman between 45 and 65 years old who had recovered from COVID-19.

The genes are TRBV19 and TRBJ2-7, with a tentative D call TRBD1 (6 bases). This CDR3 has 14 amino acids. V was shortened by 3 bases and J by 0 bases, with 9 bases between the two germline ends. Germline CDR1 and CDR2: LNHDA and SQIVND (reference sequence). CDR3 amino acids: CASSIGTPSYEQYF. The CDR3 nucleotides read TGTGCCAGTAGTATTGGGACACCCTCCTACGAGCAGTACTTC.

This chain joins TRBV30 and TRBJ2-1; 7 positions agree with TRBD1. The CDR3 contains 15 residues. The J segment lost 2 bases and the V segment lost 0 bases, leaving 4 bases of the junction unmatched. Germline V lookup: CDR1 GTSNPN, CDR2 SVGIG (reference sequence). The CDR3 sequence is CAWSVQGSTYNEQFF. The CDR3 coding sequence is TGTGCCTGGAGTGTACAGGGGAGCACCTACAATGAGCAGTTCTTC.

V is TRBV30 and J is TRBJ1-2; the D is unclear. The CDR3 spans 12 residues. Germline-derived CDR1 and CDR2 are GTSNPN and SVGIG (reference sequence). Trimming removed 3 bases from V and 6 bases from J, with 11 bases in between. The DNA for the CDR3 is TGTGCCTGGAGCGCGGGGTTTCATGGCTACACCTTC. It codes for CAWSAGFHGYTF.

The rearrangement uses TRBV2 and TRBJ2-7; TRBD2 matches at 8 bases. Germline trimming cut 9 bases from V and 6 bases from J; bases unmatched to any gene: 13. The germline CDR1 and CDR2 sequences are SNHLY and FYNNEI. The CDR3 length is 14 residues. The CDR3 DNA is TGTGCCAGTCTACTAGCGGACCCGCCGGCCGAGCAGTACTTC. Protein product: CASLLADPPAEQYF.

This rearrangement joins TRBV11-2 to TRBJ1-6; 7 bases are shared with TRBD1. Trimming at V came to 6 bases and at J to 8 bases, leaving 7 bases not matched to a gene. Looked up from germline, CDR1 is SGHAT and CDR2 is FQNNGV. This CDR3 comprises 14 residues. This CDR3 reads CASRWDSDYSPLHF. CDR3 nucleotides: TGTGCCAGCAGGTGGGACAGTGACTATTCACCCCTCCACTTT.

V usage is TRBV28 and J usage is TRBJ1-6; D may be TRBD1 (5 bases). The V end lost 7 bases, the J end lost 7 bases, and 14 bases lay between the germline ends. In germline, CDR1 is MDHEN, CDR2 SYDVKM. The CDR3 length is 14 residues. CDR3 coding DNA: TGTGCCAGCATCGGGGGTGGATTGAATTCACCCCTCCACTTT. Translation gives CASIGGGLNSPLHF.

The rearrangement links TRBV5-6 to TRBJ2-2; 13 bases agree with TRBD2. This CDR3 contains 17 residues. V dropped 4 bases and J dropped 0; count of bases not matched to a gene: 3. CDR1 and CDR2 (germline): SGHDT, YYEEEE. The CDR3 loop is CASSRGLAGANTGELFF. The DNA of the CDR3 is TGTGCCAGCAGCCGCGGACTAGCGGGGGCGAACACCGGGGAGCTGTTTTTT.

This chain connects TRBV20-1 to TRBJ2-1; 9 nucleotides align to TRBD2. V lost 3 bases to trimming and J lost 4 bases; unmatched junction nucleotides: 4. Germline lookup yields CDR1 DFQATT and CDR2 SNEGSKA (reference sequence). The CDR3 covers 14 residues. This CDR3 is CSASGTSFYNEQFF. In nucleotides, the CDR3 is TGCAGTGCTAGTGGGACTAGCTTTTACAATGAGCAGTTCTTC.

The chain recombines TRBV11-2 with TRBJ2-5; 7 bases are a match to TRBD2. V shed 3 bases and J 5 bases; nucleotides not matched to a gene: 6. CDR3 size: 14 residues. Germline CDR1 and CDR2: SGHAT and FQNNGV. Here the CDR3 DNA reads TGTGCCAGCAGCTTGGGCGGGGGTCGGGAGACCCAGTACTTC. This encodes CASSLGGGRETQYF. The variable domain in full, completed from reference TRBV11-2 and TRBJ2-5, reads EAGVAQSPRYKIIEKRQSVAFWCNPISGHATLYWYQQILGQGPKLLIQFQNNGVVDDSQLPKDRFSAERLKGVDSTLKIQPAKLEDSAVYLCASSLGGGRETQYFGPGTRLLVL.

The V and J genes are TRBV30 and TRBJ2-2; TRBD2 aligns across 9 bases. V was clipped by 3 bases and J by 5 bases; unmatched bases: 7. CDR1 is GTSNPN, CDR2 SVGIG, per germline (reference sequence). The CDR3 sequence is 15 residues long. Written as DNA, the CDR3 is TGTGCCTGGAGCGAAATAGCGGGAGTTACCGGGGAGCTGTTTTTT. Amino acid sequence: CAWSEIAGVTGELFF.

The chain is built from TRBV25-1 and TRBJ1-6, with 8 bases lining up with TRBD1. The CDR3 has 14 amino acids. The V and J ends lost 10 bases and 7 bases, in that order; junction bases with no gene match: 9. Germline CDR1 MGHDK, CDR2 SYGVNS. CDR3 coding DNA: TGTGCCACCGGGAGGACAGGGAAGAATTCACCCCTCCACTTT. Its translation: CATGRTGKNSPLHF.

The genes are TRBV18 and TRBJ2-7, with D perhaps TRBD1 (7 bases). The germline V gene has CDR1 KGHSH and CDR2 LQKENI. Deletions cut 3 bases from V and 0 bases from J, with 12 bases between. CDR3 length equals 15 residues. The CDR3 here is CASSPRDRLSYEQYF. The CDR3 DNA reads TGTGCCAGCTCACCGCGGGACAGACTCTCCTACGAGCAGTACTTC. Drawing the rest from reference TRBV18 and TRBJ2-7, the complete variable domain is NAGVMQNPRHLVRRRGQEARLRCSPMKGHSHVYWYRQLPEEGLKFMVYLQKENIIDESGMPKERFSAEFPKEGPSILRIQQVVRGDSAAYFCASSPRDRLSYEQYFGPGTRLTVT.

The V and J genes are TRBV6-5 and TRBJ2-2; unclear D gene. The germline V gene has CDR1 MNHEY and CDR2 SVGAGI. The CDR3 runs to 15 residues. V was clipped by 6 bases and J by 0 bases, with 11 bases between them. As DNA, the CDR3 is TGTGCCAGCAGCTCGAGGTCTCCGAACACCGGGGAGCTGTTTTTT. This translates into CASSSRSPNTGELFF.

The chain carries TRBV7-9 and TRBJ1-2; 8 nucleotides line up with TRBD1. This CDR3 comprises 17 residues. In germline, CDR1 is SEHNR, CDR2 FQNEAQ (reference sequence). V dropped 5 bases and J dropped 6; count of bases not matched to a gene: 17. CDR3 region: CASSPRKNTGGRDGYTF. CDR3 in DNA: TGTGCCAGCAGCCCTAGGAAGAATACAGGGGGAAGGGATGGCTACACCTTC.